This T cell receptor (beta chain) was recovered during a study of T cell clonotyping in hematopoietic cell transplantation. Details on this clone: Its specificity is unknown.

Study results and limitations: Few recipient clonotypes overlapped donors; over 95% were de novo at given depth.

CDR1 and CDR2 (germline): MNHEY, SVGAGI. Trimming took 6 bases from V and 6 from J; bases not matched to a gene: 10. The CDR3 covers 14 residues. Generated by immunoSEQ multiplex PCR, the TCRdb table keeps only in-frame clones and is missing some. The repertoire holds tens of thousands of clones, with roughly 90% as singletons. The V call is TRBV6-5, the J call TRBJ1-2; 7 nucleotides line up with TRBD1. The sample in question was PBMCs, obtained 100 days after allogeneic stem cell transplant. The clonotype originates from a female patient between 50 and 60 years old who had an allogeneic stem cell transplant from a related donor, so the T cells may come from the graft donor. Some clones in this sample may be carry-over from other donors' samples. CDR3 nucleotides: TGTGCCAGCAGAAATGGGGGGACAGTCCATGGCTACACCTTC. It translates to CASRNGGTVHGYTF.